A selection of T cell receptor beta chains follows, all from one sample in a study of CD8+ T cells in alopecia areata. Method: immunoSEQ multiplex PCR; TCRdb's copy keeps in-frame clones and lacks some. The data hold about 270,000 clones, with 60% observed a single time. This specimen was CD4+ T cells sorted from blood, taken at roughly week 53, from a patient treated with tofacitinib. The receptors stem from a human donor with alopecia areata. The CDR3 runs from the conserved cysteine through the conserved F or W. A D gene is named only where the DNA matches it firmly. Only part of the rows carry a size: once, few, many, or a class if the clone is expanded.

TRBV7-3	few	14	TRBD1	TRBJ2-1	TGTGCCAGCAGCTTGGACAGGGCACGATCTGAGCAGTTCTTC	CASSLDRARSEQFF
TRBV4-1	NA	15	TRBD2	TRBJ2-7	TGCGCCAGCAGCCGTCTGGGCGGGGGTCCGCACGAGCAGTACTTC	CASSRLGGGPHEQYF
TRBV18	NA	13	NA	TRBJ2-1	TGTGCCAGCTCACCGCAGACCGCATTTGTCCAGTTCTTC	CASSPQTAFVQFF
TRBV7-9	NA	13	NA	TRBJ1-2	TGTGCCAGCAGCTTTGTGCAGGGTTTTGGCTACACCTTC	CASSFVQGFGYTF
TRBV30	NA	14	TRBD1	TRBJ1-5	TGTGCCTGGAGTTGGGACAGGGGAAATCAGCCCCAGCATTTT	CAWSWDRGNQPQHF
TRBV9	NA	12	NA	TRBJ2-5	TGTGCCAGCAGCCCAAATTCGCAGACCCAGTACTTC	CASSPNSQTQYF
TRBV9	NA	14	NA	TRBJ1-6	TGTGCCAGCAGCGTAACCCCAAATGATTCACCCCTCCACTTT	CASSVTPNDSPLHF
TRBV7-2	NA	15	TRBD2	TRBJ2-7	TGTGCCAGCAGCTCGCAAGTAGGGGACTACGGTGAGCAGTACTTC	CASSSQVGDYGEQYF
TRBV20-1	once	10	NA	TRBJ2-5	TGCAGTGCCAGAGGAGAGACCCAGTACTTC	CSARGETQYF
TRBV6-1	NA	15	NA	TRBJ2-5	TGTGCCAGCATGATGCGGGGGCCGTACCAAGAGACCCAGTACTTC	CASMMRGPYQETQYF
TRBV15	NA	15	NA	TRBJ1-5	TGTGCCACCAGCACCCCTGGCAGGGCGTATCAGCCCCAGCATTTT	CATSTPGRAYQPQHF
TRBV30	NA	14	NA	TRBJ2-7	TGTGCCTGGAGTAGGGGGACACTTACCTACGAGCAGTACTTC	CAWSRGTLTYEQYF
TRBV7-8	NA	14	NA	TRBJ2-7	TGTGCCAGCAGCAATTACCAGGGGTCCTACGAGCAGTACTTC	CASSNYQGSYEQYF
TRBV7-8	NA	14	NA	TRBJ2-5	TGTGCCAGCAGCTTTAGGGACTACCAAGAGACCCAGTACTTC	CASSFRDYQETQYF
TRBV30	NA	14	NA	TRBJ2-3	TGTGCCTGGAGTGTTGGGGGAGGCACAGATACGCAGTATTTT	CAWSVGGGTDTQYF
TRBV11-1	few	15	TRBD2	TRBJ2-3	TGTGCCAGCAGCTTTCAGCGGGGTACGGCAGATACGCAGTATTTT	CASSFQRGTADTQYF
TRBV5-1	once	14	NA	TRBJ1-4	TGCGCCAGCAGCTTGGCCGGGACTAATGAAAAACTGTTTTTT	CASSLAGTNEKLFF
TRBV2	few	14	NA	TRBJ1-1	TGTGCCAGCAGGGGCACAGGGATGAACACTGAAGCTTTCTTT	CASRGTGMNTEAFF
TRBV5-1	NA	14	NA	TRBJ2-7	TGCGCCAGCAGCTTGCTACAGGGTAGTTACGAGCAGTACTTC	CASSLLQGSYEQYF
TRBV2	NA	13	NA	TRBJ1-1	TGTGCCAGCAGTATTGACGGGAACACTGAAGCTTTCTTT	CASSIDGNTEAFF
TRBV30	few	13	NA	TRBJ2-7	TGTGCCTGGGTCGAACAGGGGACTTACGAGCAGTACTTC	CAWVEQGTYEQYF
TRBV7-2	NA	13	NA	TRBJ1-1	TGTGCCAGCGGCCACCGGGGAGGCACTGAAGCTTTCTTT	CASGHRGGTEAFF